This TCR beta chain derives from a study of identical twins. Study conclusions and caveats: Weaker excess sharing between twins was seen in beta out-of-frame sequences. Those out-of-frame alpha sequences shared by twins showed an excess of low generation probability.

There are 16 residues in the CDR3. With V trimmed by 2 bases and J by 2 bases, 6 bases remained unmatched. The germline gives CDR1 MNHNY, CDR2 SVGAGI (reference sequence). Using its own MiXCR run on the 5' RACE reads, TCRdb lists one record per CDR3 protein. Of 1.5 million or so distinct CDR3 sequences in the sample, 25% to 35% are singletons; the top ten hold around 0.25%. Only a few counts were recorded for this clonotype. Its antigen is not known. Sequencing used cord blood. The TCR was taken from a newborn girl in good health. The V and J genes are TRBV6-6 and TRBJ2-1, with 7 positions matching TRBD1. The CDR3 spells CASSYGGQWTYNEQFF. DNA for the CDR3: TGTGCCAGCAGTTACGGGGGACAGTGGACCTACAATGAGCAGTTCTTC.